This TCR beta chain emerged from a study of early T cells in non-severe SARS-CoV-2 infection. Looking at the study overall: Alpha and beta chains were unpaired, from unsorted whole-blood bulk RNA.

Study conclusions and caveats: VDJdb-based annotation leaned toward anti-spike CD8 responses and missed private and CD4 specificities.

The V and J ends lost 1 base and 4 bases respectively, with 7 bases between them. CDR1 and CDR2 from the germline V gene are LGHNT and FRNRAP. CDR3 length: 14 amino acids. This clonotype was observed a handful of times. The antigen remains unidentified. Molecules of cDNA were individually given unique molecular identifiers that were attached to them. TCRdb re-called the 5' RACE reads with MiXCR, one entry per CDR3 protein. The data hold 85,000 to 100,000 distinct CDR3 sequences, with around 16% observed a single time. The chain is built from TRBV12-5 and TRBJ2-2, with D uncertain. The TCR comes from an adult who was a healthcare worker with PCR-confirmed SARS-CoV-2 infection or an uninfected control (not recorded which). Sequenced input: whole blood. CDR3 in DNA: TGTGCTAGTGGTTTGGATCGTTCCACCGGGGAGCTGTTTTTT. It encodes CASGLDRSTGELFF.